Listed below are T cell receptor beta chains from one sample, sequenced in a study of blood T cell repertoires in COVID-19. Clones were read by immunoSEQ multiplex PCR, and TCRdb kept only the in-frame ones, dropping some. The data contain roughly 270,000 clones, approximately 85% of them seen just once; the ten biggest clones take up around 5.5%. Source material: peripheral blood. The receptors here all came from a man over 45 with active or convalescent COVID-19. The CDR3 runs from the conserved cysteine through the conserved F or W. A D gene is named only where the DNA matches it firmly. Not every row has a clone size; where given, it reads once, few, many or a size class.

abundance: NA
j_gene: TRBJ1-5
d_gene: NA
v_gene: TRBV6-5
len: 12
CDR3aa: CASRGIDQPQHF
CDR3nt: TGTGCCAGCAGGGGCATAGATCAGCCCCAGCATTTT

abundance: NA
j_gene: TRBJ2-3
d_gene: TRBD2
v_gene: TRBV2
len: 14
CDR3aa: CASSPGLETDTQYF
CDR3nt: TGTGCCAGCAGCCCGGGACTAGAAACAGATACGCAGTATTTT

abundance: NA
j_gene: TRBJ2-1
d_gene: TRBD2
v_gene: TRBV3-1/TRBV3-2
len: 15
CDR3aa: CASSQGEGSYNEQFF
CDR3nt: TGTGCCAGCAGCCAAGGGGAGGGATCCTACAATGAGCAGTTCTTC

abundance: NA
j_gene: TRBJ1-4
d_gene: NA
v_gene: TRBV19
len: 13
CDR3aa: CASSNSGREKLFF
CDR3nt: TGTGCCAGTAGTAACAGTGGCCGGGAAAAACTGTTTTTT

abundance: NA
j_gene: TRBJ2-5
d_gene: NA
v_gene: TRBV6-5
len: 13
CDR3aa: CASRRTAKETQYF
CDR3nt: TGTGCCAGCAGGAGGACAGCAAAAGAGACCCAGTACTTC

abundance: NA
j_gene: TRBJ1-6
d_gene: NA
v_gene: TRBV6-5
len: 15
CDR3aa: CASSSSYVGNSPLHF
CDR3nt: TGTGCCAGCAGTAGTTCGTATGTGGGCAATTCACCCCTCCACTTT

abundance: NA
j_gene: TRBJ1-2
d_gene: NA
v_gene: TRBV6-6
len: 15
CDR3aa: CASSYSYVSNYGYTF
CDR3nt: TGTGCCAGCAGTTACTCCTATGTCTCAAACTATGGCTACACCTTC

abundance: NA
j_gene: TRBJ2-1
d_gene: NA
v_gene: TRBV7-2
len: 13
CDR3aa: CASSLGTTNEQFF
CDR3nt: TGTGCCAGCAGCTTAGGGACAACAAATGAGCAGTTCTTC

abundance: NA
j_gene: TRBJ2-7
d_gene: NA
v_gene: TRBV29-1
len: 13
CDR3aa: CSVASGFSYEQYF
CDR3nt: TGCAGCGTTGCGTCGGGGTTCTCCTACGAGCAGTACTTC

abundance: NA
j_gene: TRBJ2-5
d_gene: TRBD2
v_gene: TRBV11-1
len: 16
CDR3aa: CASSSGLAGPSETQYF
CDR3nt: TGTGCCAGCAGCTCGGGACTAGCGGGGCCCTCGGAGACCCAGTACTTC

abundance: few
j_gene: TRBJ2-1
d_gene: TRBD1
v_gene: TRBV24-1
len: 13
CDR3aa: CATTGGTYNEQFF
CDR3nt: TGTGCCACCACAGGGGGAACCTACAATGAGCAGTTCTTC

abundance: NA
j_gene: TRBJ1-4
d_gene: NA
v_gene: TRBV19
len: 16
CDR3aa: CASSDTTQGTLKKLFF
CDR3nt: TGTGCCAGTAGTGACACCACTCAGGGGACATTGAAAAAACTGTTTTTT

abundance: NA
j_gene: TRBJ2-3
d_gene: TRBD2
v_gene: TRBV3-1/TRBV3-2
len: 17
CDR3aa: CASSQESGLAGIVTQYF
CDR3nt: TGTGCCAGCAGCCAAGAGTCAGGACTAGCGGGAATAGTTACGCAGTATTTT

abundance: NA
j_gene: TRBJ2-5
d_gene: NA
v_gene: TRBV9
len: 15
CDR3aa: CASKRGYEAQETQYF
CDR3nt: TGTGCCAGCAAGCGAGGGTACGAGGCCCAAGAGACCCAGTACTTC

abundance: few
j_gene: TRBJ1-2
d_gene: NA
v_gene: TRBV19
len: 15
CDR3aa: CASSIRDTSSTGYTF
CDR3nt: TGTGCCAGTAGTATCCGGGACACCTCTAGTACCGGCTACACCTTC

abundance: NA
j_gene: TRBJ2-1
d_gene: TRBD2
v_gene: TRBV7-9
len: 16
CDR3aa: CASSLNSGSSYNEQFF
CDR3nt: TGTGCCAGCAGCTTAAATAGCGGGAGCTCCTACAATGAGCAGTTCTTC

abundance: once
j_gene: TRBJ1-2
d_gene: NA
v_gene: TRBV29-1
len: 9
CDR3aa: CSVVGGYTF
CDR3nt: TGCAGCGTGGTCGGTGGCTACACCTTC

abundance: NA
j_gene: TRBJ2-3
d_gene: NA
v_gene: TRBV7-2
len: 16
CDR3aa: CASSLGALASTDTQYF
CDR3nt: TGTGCCAGCAGCTTGGGGGCCCTTGCTAGCACAGATACGCAGTATTTT

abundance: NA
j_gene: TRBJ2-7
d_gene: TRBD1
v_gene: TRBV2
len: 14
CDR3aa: CASSWTGSTYEQYF
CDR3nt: TGTGCCAGCAGTTGGACAGGGTCAACCTACGAGCAGTACTTC

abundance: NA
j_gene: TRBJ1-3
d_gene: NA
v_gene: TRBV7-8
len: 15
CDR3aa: CASSRDGLGGNTIYF
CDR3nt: TGTGCCAGCAGCCGAGACGGGTTAGGCGGAAACACCATATATTTT

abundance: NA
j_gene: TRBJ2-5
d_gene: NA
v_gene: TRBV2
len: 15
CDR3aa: CASSVLGGGQETQYF
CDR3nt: TGTGCCAGCAGTGTTCTAGGGGGGGGTCAAGAGACCCAGTACTTC

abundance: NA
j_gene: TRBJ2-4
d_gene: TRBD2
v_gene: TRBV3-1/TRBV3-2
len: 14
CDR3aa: CASSLSGSKNIQYF
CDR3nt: TGTGCCAGCAGCCTAAGCGGGAGCAAAAACATTCAGTACTTC

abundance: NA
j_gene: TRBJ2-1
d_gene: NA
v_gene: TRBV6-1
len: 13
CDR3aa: CASSEHGRPEQFF
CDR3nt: TGTGCCAGCAGTGAACATGGGAGGCCCGAGCAGTTCTTC

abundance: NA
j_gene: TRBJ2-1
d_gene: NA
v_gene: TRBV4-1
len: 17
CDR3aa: CASSQDPAGSSYNEQFF
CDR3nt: TGCGCCAGCAGCCAAGATCCCGCGGGCAGCTCCTACAATGAGCAGTTCTTC

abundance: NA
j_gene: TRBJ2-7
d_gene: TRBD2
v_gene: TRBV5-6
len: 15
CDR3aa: CASSLVGTSRYEQYF
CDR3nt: TGTGCCAGCAGCTTGGTTGGGACTAGTCGATACGAGCAGTACTTC

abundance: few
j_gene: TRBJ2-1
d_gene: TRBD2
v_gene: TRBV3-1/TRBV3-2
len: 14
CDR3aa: CASSRLAQKGEQFF
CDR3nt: TGTGCCAGCAGCCGACTAGCTCAGAAGGGGGAGCAGTTCTTC

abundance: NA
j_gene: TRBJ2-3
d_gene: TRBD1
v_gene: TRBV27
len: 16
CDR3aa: CASSFRPGQAKSTQYF
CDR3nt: TGTGCCAGCAGTTTTCGGCCGGGACAGGCTAAGAGTACGCAGTATTTT

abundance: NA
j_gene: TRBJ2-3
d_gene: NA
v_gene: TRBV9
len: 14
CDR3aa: CASSVASLTDTQYF
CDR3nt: TGTGCCAGCAGCGTGGCATCCCTCACAGATACGCAGTATTTT